This T cell receptor beta chain was captured by sequencing in a study of T cells after yellow fever vaccination. This CDR3 is 13 amino acids long. This clonotype was observed many times. TCRdb reprocessed the 5' RACE reads with MiXCR, giving one entry per CDR3 protein. The table has over 100,000 distinct CDR3 sequences, around 8.6% seen once; the top ten hold 25%. This sample comprised CD8+ T cells sorted from PBMCs, obtained 45 days after the yellow fever booster vaccination. The chain is built from TRBV12-3 or TRBV12-4 and TRBJ1-5; weak D call: TRBD1 (5 bases). The TCR sequence derives from a man between 25 and 39 years old who received the YFV17D yellow fever vaccine. In DNA, the CDR3 is TGTGCTACGAAAAGGGGAGGCAATCAGCCCCAGCATTTT. It specifies CATKRGGNQPQHF.